This entry lists 32 T cell receptor beta chains sequenced from one sample in a study of liver allograft versus peripheral blood T cells. Study-level information: Liver transplant recipients had T cell receptor repertoires compared between transplanted liver and peripheral blood.

Each CDR3 protein is one row after TCRdb ran MiXCR on the reads. The top ten clones hold approximately 11% of a sample with about 16,000 distinct CDR3 sequences, around a fifth of them seen once. Every receptor here comes from a human patient who had a liver transplant. Some T cells may possibly be graft donor cells.

The rearrangement uses TRBV12-3 or TRBV12-4 and TRBJ1-6, with 7 bases lining up with TRBD1. V lost 4 bases to trimming and J lost 5 bases; unmatched junction nucleotides: 5. The CDR3 extends over 15 amino acids. The CDR3 DNA is TGTGCCAGCAGTTCAGGGGGGACTAATAATTCACCCCTCCACTTT. This translates into CASSSGGTNNSPLHF.

To note about this clonotype: A read error may be the cause here, since a much bigger clone is one base away. CDR3 sequence reads: CASSLAGGILGYTF. CDR3 sequence (DNA): TGTGCCAGTAGTCTGGCAGGGGGGATTTTGGGCTACACCTTC. The chain has TRBV19 and TRBJ1-2, with 7 bases aligning to TRBD1. The CDR3 contains 14 residues. Trimming cost V 5 bases and J 8 bases; bases outside gene matches: 11. CDR1 LNHDA and CDR2 SQIVND come from the germline V gene (reference sequence).

This clonotype was recorded a few times. The V call is TRBV20-1, the J call TRBJ2-5; TRBD1 or TRBD2 may be the D gene (5 bases each). Trimming took off 6 bases at V and 2 bases at J, with 10 bases between the two ends. Germline CDR1 DFQATT, CDR2 SNEGSKA (reference sequence). The length of the CDR3 is 12 residues. CDR3 sequence: CSAIGAQETQYF. DNA of the CDR3: TGCAGTGCCATCGGGGCACAAGAGACCCAGTACTTC.

This clonotype showed up just a few times. The V gene is TRBV15, the J gene TRBJ2-5; D is uncertain. From germline, CDR1 is LNHNV and CDR2 YYDKDF (reference sequence). This CDR3 has 15 amino acids. V was clipped by 5 bases and J by 4 bases, with 17 bases between them. The CDR3 region is CATSPPRRSGETQYF. The CDR3 coding sequence is TGTGCCACCAGCCCTCCGCGGCGTTCGGGAGAGACCCAGTACTTC.

The chain couples TRBV14 to TRBJ2-7, with D unclear. From germline, CDR1 is SGHDN and CDR2 FVKESK. The V and J ends lost 3 bases and 0 bases respectively, with 3 bases between them. CDR3 length: 12 amino acids. The CDR3 loop reads CASSQGSYEQYF. CDR3 DNA: TGTGCCAGCAGCCAGGGCTCCTACGAGCAGTACTTC. Full variable domain (rest looked up from reference TRBV14 and TRBJ2-7): EAGVTQFPSHSVIEKGQTVTLRCDPISGHDNLYWYRRVMGKEIKFLLHFVKESKQDESGMPNNRFLAERTGGTYSTLKVQPAELEDSGVYFCASSQGSYEQYFGPGTRLTVT.

The chain carries TRBV28 and TRBJ2-6; D gene uncertain. The CDR3 is 16 amino acids. Looked up from germline, CDR1 is MDHEN and CDR2 is SYDVKM. The V end lost 6 bases, the J end lost 0 bases, and 12 bases lay between the germline ends. CDR3 region: CASSPLARSGANVLTF. DNA of the CDR3: TGTGCCAGCAGCCCCCTGGCGCGCTCTGGGGCCAACGTCCTGACTTTC.

The V gene is TRBV19, the J gene TRBJ1-2, with D possibly TRBD1 on 5 matching bases. The germline V and J ends were trimmed by 3 bases and 14 bases, with 25 bases remaining between them. This CDR3 region has 15 residues. Per germline, CDR1 LNHDA and CDR2 SQIVND (reference sequence). The CDR3 loop is CASSIDPWRDRAVTF. The CDR3 nucleotides are TGTGCCAGTAGTATCGATCCCTGGAGGGACCGCGCGGTGACCTTC.

In this sample, this clonotype turned up many times. This rearrangement joins TRBV28 to TRBJ2-3, with 13 nucleotides matching TRBD2. Losses at the gene ends were 3 bases for V and 5 bases for J; bases not matched to a gene: 2. CDR1 MDHEN and CDR2 SYDVKM come from the germline V gene. This CDR3 has 15 residues. The chain's CDR3 is CASSFWTSGRDTQYF. The CDR3 DNA reads TGTGCCAGCAGTTTCTGGACTAGCGGGAGAGATACGCAGTATTTT.

By share, this clonotype ranks as medium-sized. The gene calls are TRBV6-1 and TRBJ2-5, with D maybe TRBD1 (6 bases). CDR1 and CDR2 (germline): MNHNS, SASEGT. The ends were cut back, 3 bases at V and 2 bases at J, with 13 bases in the middle. The CDR3 has 15 amino acids. CDR3 sequence reads: CASSDPGARQETQYF. The CDR3 nucleotides are TGTGCCAGCAGTGACCCAGGGGCGAGGCAAGAGACCCAGTACTTC.

This clonotype is labeled as medium-sized. The rearrangement uses TRBV29-1 and TRBJ1-1, with unresolved D. Germline CDR1 is SQVTM and CDR2 is ANQGSEA. This CDR3 region has 13 residues. The V end lost 4 bases, the J end lost 3 bases, and 12 bases lay between the germline ends. The CDR3 loop reads CSVAMEADTEAFF. The CDR3 DNA follows: TGCAGCGTTGCGATGGAAGCTGACACTGAAGCTTTCTTT.

Relative to its sample, this clonotype is medium-sized. CDR3: CAIKEGVSSGNTIYF. For the CDR3, the DNA is TGTGCCATCAAAGAGGGCGTAAGCTCTGGAAACACCATATATTTT. The chain carries TRBV10-3 and TRBJ1-3, with D hard to call. Between the trimmed V and J ends, which lost 7 bases and 0 bases, there was a span of 13 bases. From germline, CDR1 is ENHRY and CDR2 SYGVKD. CDR3 length: 15 amino acids.

This clonotype was observed many times. The CDR3, as DNA: TGTGCCAGTATAGGGACGGGAGGGGTAAAGACCCAGTACTTC. Its protein is CASIGTGGVKTQYF. The chain uses TRBV19 and TRBJ2-5; 8 bases are a match to TRBD2. The CDR3 runs 14 residues. The germline V gene has CDR1 LNHDA and CDR2 SQIVND (reference sequence). The V segment lost 7 bases and the J segment 6 bases; nucleotides outside the gene matches: 10.

The J gene is TRBJ1-5, the V gene TRBV7-2; D is ambiguous. There are 15 residues in the CDR3. Trimming took off 1 base at V and 2 bases at J, with 9 bases between the two ends. From germline, CDR1 is SGHTA and CDR2 FQGNSA. The CDR3 protein is CASSLGGQRNQPQHF. DNA of the CDR3: TGTGCCAGCAGCTTAGGAGGGCAGCGCAATCAGCCCCAGCATTTT. Full variable domain (remainder filled in from reference TRBV7-2 and TRBJ1-5): GAGVSQSPSNKVTEKGKDVELRCDPISGHTALYWYRQSLGQGLEFLIYFQGNSAPDKSGLPSDRFSAERTGGSVSTLTIQRTQQEDSAVYLCASSLGGQRNQPQHFGDGTRLSIL.

Many counts were recorded for this clonotype. The gene calls are TRBV15 and TRBJ2-5; 8 nucleotides match TRBD2. Per germline, CDR1 LNHNV and CDR2 YYDKDF (reference sequence). J was trimmed by 1 base and V by 1 base; bases with no gene match: 5. The CDR3 loop spans 16 amino acids. The CDR3 DNA is TGTGCCACCAGCAGAGTAAGCCTAGCGGGCCAAGAGACCCAGTACTTC. Residues: CATSRVSLAGQETQYF.

This clonotype was observed many times. The chain couples TRBV10-3 to TRBJ2-2; 12 bases map to TRBD2. V trimming: 5 bases; J trimming: 6 bases; junction bases outside the gene matches: 10. Looked up from germline, CDR1 is ENHRY and CDR2 is SYGVKD. The CDR3 extends over 17 amino acids. The CDR3 DNA is TGTGCCATCAGTATCTCTAGCGGGAGGGCCGAGGCCGGGGAGCTGTTTTTT. It translates to CAISISSGRAEAGELFF.

V usage is TRBV20-1 and J usage is TRBJ2-1; D remains unclear. This CDR3 comprises 16 residues. Germline V CDR1 and CDR2: DFQATT, SNEGSKA (reference sequence). Trimming shortened V by 2 bases and J by 7 bases, and 21 bases separated the two germline ends. CDR3 in amino acids: CSARFPNKAYENEQFF. The CDR3, as DNA: TGCAGTGCTAGATTCCCCAATAAAGCCTACGAAAATGAGCAGTTCTTC.

This chain connects TRBV4-1 to TRBJ1-1; D not resolved. In germline, CDR1 is MGHRA, CDR2 YSYEKL. Trimming left V 4 bases short and J 0 bases short, with 12 bases between. The CDR3 runs to 15 residues. CDR3 sequence reads: CASSLQMAVNTEAFF. Here the CDR3 DNA reads TGCGCCAGCAGCCTTCAAATGGCGGTGAACACTGAAGCTTTCTTT.

Only a few counts were recorded for this clonotype. The chain has TRBV13 and TRBJ1-6; perhaps TRBD1 as D (6 bases). V lost 5 bases to trimming and J lost 7 bases, with 9 bases between them. CDR3 length: 13 residues. Germline-derived CDR1 and CDR2 are PRHDT and FYEKMQ (reference sequence). Written as DNA, the CDR3 is TGTGCCAGCAGCGGTCAGGGGAATTCACCCCTCCACTTT. Translated, it gives CASSGQGNSPLHF.

This clonotype has a handful of counts. The chain's CDR3 is CASSSGQGGELRTF. CDR3 bases: TGTGCCAGCAGCTCGGGACAGGGAGGGGAACTTCGAACCTTC. This chain links TRBV5-4 with TRBJ1-2; 9 positions match TRBD1. Trimming cost V 3 bases and J 14 bases; bases outside gene matches: 14. This CDR3 contains 14 residues. Germline lookup yields CDR1 SGHNT and CDR2 YYREEE (reference sequence).

The chain carries TRBV7-9 and TRBJ1-1, with D unclear. Germline loops: CDR1 SEHNR, CDR2 FQNEAQ (reference sequence). CDR3 size: 13 residues. Trimming left V 6 bases short and J 1 base short, with 9 bases between. DNA of the CDR3: TGTGCCAGCAGAACTACACAGAACACTGAAGCTTTCTTT. Translation gives CASRTTQNTEAFF.

This clonotype was seen more than once but under ten times. The chain carries TRBV28 and TRBJ1-5, with D maybe TRBD1 (6 bases). The CDR3 has 14 residues. The V gene's germline CDR1 is MDHEN and CDR2 SYDVKM. With 4 bases removed from V and 6 bases from J, the gap between germline ends came to 13 bases. The CDR3, as DNA: TGTGCCAGCAGTTATGGAGGGGGAGGTCAGCCCCAGCATTTT. This encodes CASSYGGGGQPQHF. Using reference TRBV28 and TRBJ1-5 for the parts outside the CDR3, the full variable domain is DVKVTQSSRYLVKRTGEKVFLECVQDMDHENMFWYRQDPGLGLRLIYFSYDVKMKEKGDIPEGYSVSREKKERFSLILESASTNQTSMYLCASSYGGGGQPQHFGDGTRLSIL.

A few counts support this clonotype. This chain connects TRBV7-2 to TRBJ1-2; 7 bases fit TRBD1. V gave up 3 bases and J gave up 0 bases; unmatched junction bases: 4. The germline V gene encodes CDR1 SGHTA and CDR2 FQGNSA. The length of the CDR3 is 15 residues. The CDR3 DNA is TGTGCCAGCAGCTTGACAGGGAGAGCTAACTATGGCTACACCTTC. Translating gives CASSLTGRANYGYTF.

The J gene is TRBJ1-5, the V gene TRBV29-1; the match to TRBD1 covers 10 bases. The germline gives CDR1 SQVTM, CDR2 ANQGSEA. The CDR3 has 14 residues. Losses at the gene ends were 6 bases for V and 5 bases for J; bases not matched to a gene: 7. CDR3 region: CSVAGTGAYQPQHF. In DNA form, the CDR3 reads TGCAGCGTAGCCGGGACAGGGGCGTATCAGCCCCAGCATTTT. The full variable domain, completed using reference TRBV29-1 and TRBJ1-5, is SAVISQKPSRDICQRGTSLTIQCQVDSQVTMMFWYRQQPGQSLTLIATANQGSEATYESGFVIDKFPISRPNLTFSTLTVSNMSPEDSSIYLCSVAGTGAYQPQHFGDGTRLSIL.

This clonotype was recorded many times. The chain employs TRBV28 and TRBJ1-2; 9 positions agree with TRBD1. Per the germline V gene, CDR1 is MDHEN and CDR2 is SYDVKM. Unmatched junction bases numbered 12, after V lost 6 bases and J lost 7 bases. The CDR3 is 15 residues long. This chain's CDR3 is CASRADRGVSGGYTF. The CDR3 DNA sequence: TGTGCCAGCAGGGCGGACAGGGGTGTGTCTGGTGGCTACACCTTC.

This clonotype was observed at least ten times. The rearrangement links TRBV6-2 or TRBV6-3 to TRBJ2-4, with D tentatively TRBD1 (6 bases). The length of the CDR3 is 13 residues. CDR1 is MNHEY, CDR2 SVGEGT, per germline. V was clipped by 8 bases and J by 5 bases, with 13 bases between them. CDR3 nucleotides: TGTGCCAGCCGAACCGACAGGCAAAACATTCAGTACTTC. This sequence encodes CASRTDRQNIQYF.

This clonotype occurred a few times. This chain connects TRBV27 to TRBJ2-2; D is tentatively TRBD1 or TRBD2 (5 bases each). Trimming shortened V by 1 base and J by 0 bases, and 9 bases separated the two germline ends. CDR3 size: 16 residues. CDR1 is MNHEY and CDR2 is SMNVEV in the germline V gene (reference sequence). In nucleotides, the CDR3 is TGTGCCAGCAGTTTATACGGGGCTACGAACACCGGGGAGCTGTTTTTT. Encoded protein: CASSLYGATNTGELFF.

About this clonotype: With a much larger clone just one base away, this may be a read error. This chain joins TRBV7-2 and TRBJ2-5; D may be TRBD2 (5 bases). CDR3 length equals 14 residues. Germline V gene sequence: CDR1 SGHTA, CDR2 FQGNSA. The CDR3 DNA follows: TGTGCCAGCAGCTTAAGGCGGAGCGGAGAGACCCAGCACTTC. Translated: CASSLRRSGETQHF.

This clonotype was counted a few times. The rearrangement links TRBV5-4 to TRBJ2-7; 7 nucleotides agree with TRBD2. This CDR3 is built from 16 residues. Per the germline V gene, CDR1 is SGHNT and CDR2 is YYREEE (reference sequence). J lost 2 bases, V lost 1 base, and 9 bases had no gene match. CDR3 sequence: CASSLKGGLGPYEQYF. The CDR3 nucleotides read TGTGCCAGCAGCTTGAAGGGCGGACTAGGCCCCTACGAGCAGTACTTC.

The genes are TRBV28 and TRBJ2-5; a weak D match, TRBD1 (6 bases). The CDR3 is 15 amino acids. The V gene's germline CDR1 is MDHEN and CDR2 SYDVKM. Trimming removed 2 bases at V and 1 base at J, with 11 bases between. Here the CDR3 DNA reads TGTGCCAGCAGTTTAATCGGGACACTCCAAGAGACCCAGTACTTC. This sequence encodes CASSLIGTLQETQYF.

The rearrangement joins TRBV29-1 to TRBJ2-1, with D possibly TRBD2 on 5 matching bases. Germline assignment: CDR1 SQVTM and CDR2 ANQGSEA. Trimming shortened V by 3 bases and J by 5 bases, and 8 bases separated the two germline ends. This CDR3 region has 12 residues. CDR3 in amino acids: CSVDPADNEQFF. CDR3 coding DNA: TGCAGCGTTGATCCAGCGGACAATGAGCAGTTCTTC.

This clonotype is large. The V gene is TRBV6-5, the J gene TRBJ2-1; D not certain. The CDR3 spans 13 residues. CDR1 is MNHEY and CDR2 is SVGAGI in the germline V gene. The germline V and J ends were trimmed by 8 bases and 9 bases, with 17 bases remaining between them. The CDR3 protein is CASWASREGEQFF. Written as DNA, the CDR3 is TGTGCCAGCTGGGCTTCCCGTGAAGGTGAGCAGTTCTTC.

V usage is TRBV20-1 and J usage is TRBJ2-1; D not certain. V lost 0 bases and J lost 6, with 3 bases in between. This CDR3 is built from 11 residues. Germline V gene data show CDR1 as DFQATT and CDR2 as SNEGSKA (reference sequence). CDR3 DNA: TGCAGTGCTAGAGAGCCCAATGAGCAGTTCTTC. Protein product: CSAREPNEQFF.